The source of this TCR beta chain is a study of cytotoxic CD8 clonotypes in ibrutinib-treated CLL. The assay was immunoSEQ multiplex PCR, and TCRdb's table has in-frame clones only and misses some. The profile shows 55,000 to 80,000 clones, approximately 57% of them singletons. This clone turned up a few times. Germline CDR1 and CDR2: GTSNPN and SVGIG (reference sequence). This CDR3 spans 14 amino acids. Trimming removed 3 bases at V and 11 bases at J, with 21 bases between. The source is a human donor with chronic lymphocytic leukemia. The sample in question was PBMCs, obtained after 12 months of ibrutinib treatment. The chain recombines TRBV30 with TRBJ2-3; perhaps D is TRBD1 or TRBD2 (6 bases each). This chain's CDR3 is CAWSPGGGYAVQYF. In DNA form, the CDR3 reads TGTGCCTGGAGCCCAGGAGGGGGATACGCAGTGCAGTATTTT.